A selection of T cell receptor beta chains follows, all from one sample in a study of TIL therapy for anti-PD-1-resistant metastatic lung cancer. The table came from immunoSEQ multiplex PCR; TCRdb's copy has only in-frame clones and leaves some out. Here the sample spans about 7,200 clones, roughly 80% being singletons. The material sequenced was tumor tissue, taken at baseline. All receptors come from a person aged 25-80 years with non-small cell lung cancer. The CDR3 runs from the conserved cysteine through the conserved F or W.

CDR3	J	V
CASSPPGVLGTGSYNEQFF	TRBJ2-1	TRBV18
CASSFDAHSYEQYF	TRBJ2-7	TRBV5-1
CASSSTLDQPQHF	TRBJ1-5	TRBV18
CASSIASGDYNEQFF	TRBJ2-1	TRBV19
CASSSKGVNQPQHF	TRBJ1-5	TRBV28
CATSWGPSGANVLTF	TRBJ2-6	TRBV2
CASSHSGTSELSQHF	TRBJ2-3	TRBV4-3
CASSYDAGSGANVLTF	TRBJ2-6	TRBV6-5
CASSQGFSGQPAGEQYF	TRBJ2-7	TRBV4-3
CASSGWTGKDTEAFF	TRBJ1-1	TRBV5-6
CASSYSTTGVNTEAFF	TRBJ1-1	TRBV6-5
CASSGGQQETQYF	TRBJ2-5	TRBV18
CASSRSSYNEQFF	TRBJ2-1	TRBV28
CASGLNSPPLEQYF	TRBJ2-7	TRBV12-5
CASSESITGHGEQFF	TRBJ2-1	TRBV18
CASSLGSNQPQHF	TRBJ1-5	TRBV2
CAWSRNSGTYNEQFF	TRBJ2-1	TRBV30
CASASWGGTRPGDTQYF	TRBJ2-3	TRBV7-6
CASSKQGQGAGYGYTF	TRBJ1-2	TRBV19
CASTRSQSNTEAFF	TRBJ1-1	TRBV2
CASSLWGPFSYEQYF	TRBJ2-7	TRBV7-9
CASSLVLAEQFF	TRBJ2-1	TRBV5-8
CASSYGTQGYTF	TRBJ1-2	TRBV11-2
CATSPGITQYF	TRBJ2-3	TRBV15
CASSFRPRRSGANVLTF	TRBJ2-6	TRBV28
CATSGGASYGYTF	TRBJ1-2	TRBV15
CASSHTRGPGPDEAFF	TRBJ1-1	TRBV5-8
CASSVVPAGVSNTGELFF	TRBJ2-2	TRBV7-2
CATSRDKRGTNTGELFF	TRBJ2-2	TRBV15
CASSEHGPRTLETQYF	TRBJ2-5	TRBV25-1
CASSIDLDGDTQYF	TRBJ2-3	TRBV11-2
CASSIPGQLGNTIYF	TRBJ1-3	TRBV19
CASSQGGIQYSYEQYF	TRBJ2-7	TRBV14
CASSLGQGISYEQYF	TRBJ2-7	TRBV7-8
CASGLGGGQGGDTQYF	TRBJ2-3	TRBV12-5
CASSPPRTGNYGYTF	TRBJ1-2	TRBV18
CASSQGFQGYTEAFF	TRBJ1-1	TRBV4-1
CAWSVLDTQYF	TRBJ2-3	TRBV30
CASSLGTSGGHTLNNEQFF	TRBJ2-1	TRBV7-3
CASSLAGDSYNEQFF	TRBJ2-1	TRBV7-3
CASSHQLADYEQYF	TRBJ2-7	TRBV4-2
CASSLFVGRGSVEKLFF	TRBJ1-4	TRBV11-2